This TCR beta chain came from a study of blood T cell repertoires in COVID-19. On the study more broadly: Collection of acute and convalescent COVID-19 samples took place in the United States, Italy and Spain. T cells, B-cell-depleted T cells, or PBMCs provided the cDNA or gDNA that served as material.

As handled by the study authors: Amplification of reference gene primers was used by the study to estimate nucleated cell counts. Using immunoSEQ multiplex PCR, the repertoire was profiled, and TCRdb retains in-frame clones only, with some absent. V, J and clone size derive from that table, while D and trimming were established from the DNA sequence. The table lists some 200,000 clones, 83% of them singletons. Germline CDR1 LNHDA, CDR2 SQIVND (reference sequence). With V trimmed by 6 bases and J by 2 bases, 5 bases remained unmatched. CDR3 length: 15 residues. What was sequenced was peripheral blood. The clonotype was recovered from a woman aged 25 to 45 with COVID-19, enrolled during active disease. The genes are TRBV19 and TRBJ1-2; 11 positions match TRBD1. DNA of the CDR3: TGTGCCAGTAGGGACAGGGGGCAGGGAAACTATGGCTACACCTTC. Translation: CASRDRGQGNYGYTF.